This entry lists 23 T cell receptor beta chains sequenced from one sample in a study of blood T cell repertoires in COVID-19. This table comes from immunoSEQ multiplex PCR, and its TCRdb copy is limited to in-frame clones, with some not included. There are about 110,000 clones in the sample; roughly 79% occur only once, and around 10% lies in the top ten. The sequenced sample was peripheral blood. The origin of the receptors is a woman between 65 and 79 years old with acute or convalescent COVID-19.

V usage is TRBV19 and J usage is TRBJ1-4; possible D gene TRBD1, 6 bases. The germline V and J ends were trimmed by 9 bases and 6 bases, with 11 bases remaining between them. The CDR3 covers 12 residues. Germline CDR1 LNHDA, CDR2 SQIVND (reference sequence). As DNA, the CDR3 is TGTGCCAGCGGACAGCGGTATGAAAAACTGTTTTTT. Protein sequence: CASGQRYEKLFF.

This chain joins TRBV7-6 and TRBJ2-1; D is possibly TRBD1 (6 bases). Trimming stripped 5 bases from V and 0 bases from J, with 17 bases between. The CDR3 spans 17 residues. Germline lookup yields CDR1 SGHVS and CDR2 FNYEAQ. CDR3 region: CASSPSNTGSSYNEQFF. CDR3 bases: TGTGCCAGCAGCCCTAGCAACACAGGGAGCTCCTACAATGAGCAGTTCTTC.

The chain combines TRBV7-8 with TRBJ1-2, with a possible D match to TRBD1 (5 bases). V lost 4 bases and J lost 6, with 12 bases in between. CDR3 length equals 13 residues. Germline V gene sequence: CDR1 SGHVS, CDR2 FQNEAQ. The CDR3 coding sequence is TGTGCCAGCAGCTACGGTGGGGGGAATGGCTACACCTTC. Its translation is CASSYGGGNGYTF.

This chain joins TRBV30 and TRBJ1-2; D gene ambiguous. CDR1 and CDR2 from the germline V gene are GTSNPN and SVGIG (reference sequence). This CDR3 is built from 14 residues. Trimming removed 0 bases at V and 4 bases at J, with 12 bases between. The CDR3 nucleotides read TGTGCCTGGAGTGTACGGGCGGACTCCTATGGCTACACCTTC. Translation gives CAWSVRADSYGYTF.

In nucleotides, the CDR3 is TGCGCCAGCAGACTAGCGGGAGTCGACACAGATACGCAGTATTTT. It yields the protein CASRLAGVDTDTQYF. The chain employs TRBV5-1 and TRBJ2-3, with 11 bases aligning to TRBD2. With 5 bases clipped from V and 2 bases from J, the junction kept 4 bases outside the gene matches. The CDR3 extends over 15 amino acids. The germline V gene encodes CDR1 SGHRS and CDR2 YFSETQ.

This chain connects TRBV6-4 to TRBJ2-3; TRBD2 agrees at 10 bases. From germline, CDR1 is MRHNA and CDR2 SNTAGT. This CDR3 spans 18 amino acids. J gave up 6 bases and V 0 bases, and 12 bases lay outside the gene matches. The chain's CDR3 is CASSDSWSSGRVLDTQYF. The CDR3 nucleotides are TGTGCCAGCAGTGACTCGTGGTCCAGCGGGAGGGTTCTGGATACGCAGTATTTT.

J is TRBJ2-1 and V is TRBV7-2, with a possible D match to TRBD1 (7 bases). The CDR3 totals 16 residues. In germline, CDR1 is SGHTA, CDR2 FQGNSA. Trimming took 1 base from V and 6 from J, leaving 16 bases between them. CDR3 DNA: TGTGCCAGCAGCTTAGTCTGGGCAGGGGGGCCCAATGAGCAGTTCTTC. This gives the protein CASSLVWAGGPNEQFF. Based on the CDR3 plus reference TRBV7-2 and TRBJ2-1, the full variable domain is GAGVSQSPSNKVTEKGKDVELRCDPISGHTALYWYRQSLGQGLEFLIYFQGNSAPDKSGLPSDRFSAERTGGSVSTLTIQRTQQEDSAVYLCASSLVWAGGPNEQFFGPGTRLTVL.

The rearrangement joins TRBV9 to TRBJ1-2; 11 bases line up with TRBD1. The CDR3 has 17 amino acids. Trimming cost V 0 bases and J 7 bases; bases outside gene matches: 11. The germline gives CDR1 SGDLS, CDR2 YYNGEE. The CDR3 sequence is CASSVDPLGQGAFGYTF. CDR3 DNA sequence: TGTGCCAGCAGCGTAGACCCTCTTGGACAGGGGGCTTTTGGCTACACCTTC.

V and J are TRBV4-3 and TRBJ2-1; 12 nucleotides line up with TRBD2. In germline, CDR1 is LGHNA, CDR2 YSLEER. The CDR3 extends over 15 amino acids. V was pared by 1 base and J by 7 bases, with 2 bases of the junction left unmatched. In DNA form, the CDR3 reads TGCGCCAGCAGCCAAGTAACTAGCGGGAGGAATGAGCAGTTCTTC. Encoded protein: CASSQVTSGRNEQFF.

This clone was recorded a few times. The rearrangement uses TRBV7-9 and TRBJ1-5; D not certain. With 4 bases removed from V and 4 bases from J, the gap between germline ends came to 14 bases. The CDR3 is 15 residues long. The V gene's germline CDR1 is SEHNR and CDR2 FQNEAQ (reference sequence). The CDR3 DNA follows: TGTGCCAGCAGCTCCGGTCTGGAGGGAAATCAGCCCCAGCATTTT. Translation: CASSSGLEGNQPQHF.

The chain recombines TRBV3-1 (or the pseudogene TRBV3-2) with TRBJ2-2; D is perhaps TRBD1 (6 bases). This CDR3 is 16 amino acids long. Trimming took off 1 base at V and 0 bases at J, with 9 bases between the two ends. In germline, CDR1 is LGHDT, CDR2 YNNKEL (reference sequence). DNA for the CDR3: TGTGCCAGCAGCCAAGGTGGGGGCGCGAACACCGGGGAGCTGTTTTTT. It encodes CASSQGGGANTGELFF.

V and J are TRBV19 and TRBJ1-2; D is undetermined. Trimming took 4 bases from V and 4 from J, leaving 13 bases between them. Germline loops: CDR1 LNHDA, CDR2 SQIVND (reference sequence). The CDR3 is 14 residues long. In nucleotides, the CDR3 is TGTGCCAGTAGTAACGCCGATCGCAGCTATGGCTACACCTTC. This translates into CASSNADRSYGYTF.

This clone was picked up a small number of times. The V and J genes are TRBV3-1 (or the pseudogene TRBV3-2) and TRBJ1-1, with D uncertain. Between the trimmed V and J ends, which lost 1 base and 10 bases, there was a span of 13 bases. The germline gives CDR1 LGHDT, CDR2 YNNKEL (reference sequence). The CDR3 runs 13 residues. DNA for the CDR3: TGTGCCAGCAGCCAAGCCCGGGGTCGCAGAGCTTTCTTT. Its translation: CASSQARGRRAFF.

This clone was counted between two and nine times. The chain uses TRBV28 and TRBJ2-7, with 9 bases that match TRBD1. V was clipped by 4 bases and J by 4 bases; unmatched bases: 11. Germline CDR1 is MDHEN and CDR2 is SYDVKM. This CDR3 comprises 16 residues. The CDR3 sequence is CASSYEGWDRVYEQYF. The CDR3 DNA is TGTGCCAGCAGTTACGAGGGTTGGGACAGGGTGTACGAGCAGTACTTC.

V usage is TRBV5-1 and J usage is TRBJ2-6; the match to TRBD1 covers 8 bases. CDR3 length: 16 residues. The germline V gene has CDR1 SGHRS and CDR2 YFSETQ. Germline trimming cut 3 bases from V and 2 bases from J; bases unmatched to any gene: 4. The CDR3 loop is CASSYQTGAGANVLTF. CDR3 nucleotide sequence: TGCGCCAGCAGCTACCAGACAGGGGCTGGGGCCAACGTCCTGACTTTC.

The chain has TRBV5-4 and TRBJ2-3; D is perhaps TRBD1 (6 bases). The germline CDR1 and CDR2 sequences are SGHNT and YYREEE (reference sequence). The CDR3 runs to 15 residues. Trimming took off 1 base at V and 4 bases at J, with 13 bases between the two ends. Written as DNA, the CDR3 is TGTGCCAGCAGCTTGTCAGGGGATAGGGCAGATACGCAGTATTTT. This encodes CASSLSGDRADTQYF. Looking up the rest from reference TRBV5-4 and TRBJ2-3 gives the full variable domain: ETGVTQSPTHLIKTRGQQVTLRCSSQSGHNTVSWYQQALGQGPQFIFQYYREEENGRGNFPPRFSGLQFPNYSSELNVNALELDDSALYLCASSLSGDRADTQYFGPGTRLTVL.

This clone was recorded a few times. This sequence joins TRBV5-4 and TRBJ1-2, with a weak D call TRBD1 (5 bases). The germline CDR1 and CDR2 sequences are SGHNT and YYREEE (reference sequence). This CDR3 contains 13 residues. V lost 6 bases and J lost 5, with 14 bases in between. The CDR3 nucleotides are TGTGCCAGCACCCAGGCCAGGGCATATGGCTACACCTTC. Amino acids: CASTQARAYGYTF.

As regards this clone: Sequence at one end of the junction differs from germline and may be a read error. The CDR3 region has the DNA TGTGCTAGCAGCTTAGATAGCGGGAGCTATGAGCAGTTCTTC. This translates into CASSLDSGSYEQFF. This chain connects TRBV7-7 to TRBJ2-1, with TRBD2 matching 9 bases. Germline CDR1 reads SSHAT; CDR2 reads FNYEAQ (reference sequence). The CDR3 contains 14 residues.

V is TRBV13 and J is TRBJ2-7; 7 nucleotides align to TRBD2. The trim removed 0 bases at V and 7 bases at J, leaving 12 bases unmatched. The CDR3 consists of 16 residues. Germline lookup yields CDR1 PRHDT and CDR2 FYEKMQ (reference sequence). The CDR3 DNA is TGTGCCAGCAGCTTAGGGGCCCTAGCGGACCAAGGGGAGCAGTACTTC. It is translated as CASSLGALADQGEQYF.

The chain uses TRBV3-1 (or the pseudogene TRBV3-2) and TRBJ2-1, with D perhaps matching TRBD2 (6 bases). Germline V gene sequence: CDR1 LGHDT, CDR2 YNNKEL (reference sequence). Trimming left V 1 base short and J 10 bases short, with 17 bases between. The CDR3 is 15 amino acids. This CDR3 reads CASSQVSGGAGEQFF. CDR3 bases: TGTGCCAGCAGCCAAGTCTCGGGCGGGGCGGGCGAGCAGTTCTTC.

This chain joins TRBV9 and TRBJ2-5; 9 bases map to TRBD2. The germline CDR1 and CDR2 sequences are SGDLS and YYNGEE. CDR3 length: 16 residues. J lost 5 bases, V lost 0 bases, and 8 bases had no gene match. CDR3 nucleotides: TGTGCCAGCAGCGTAGGGGGTAGCGGGAGATCCGAGACCCAGTACTTC. Amino acids: CASSVGGSGRSETQYF.

The V and J genes are TRBV11-2 and TRBJ2-7; a possible D gene is TRBD2 (6 bases). Germline values: CDR1 SGHAT, CDR2 FQNNGV. The V gene lost 0 bases and the J gene lost 5 bases, with 11 bases spanning the gap. This CDR3 contains 14 residues. CDR3 amino acids: CASSLELASHEQYF. CDR3 DNA: TGTGCCAGCAGCTTAGAACTAGCTAGCCACGAGCAGTACTTC.

This chain connects TRBV9 to TRBJ1-1; no firm D call. The germline CDR1 and CDR2 sequences are SGDLS and YYNGEE. V was cut by 4 bases and J by 0 bases, with 10 bases left in between. There are 14 residues in the CDR3. CDR3 coding DNA: TGTGCCAGCAGCTCCCGACTCATGAACACTGAAGCTTTCTTT. It translates to CASSSRLMNTEAFF.